A selection of T cell receptor beta chains follows, all from one sample in a study of graft-versus-host responses after intestinal transplantation. Sequencing was performed with immunoSEQ multiplex PCR; in TCRdb, only in-frame clones are kept and a portion is missing. Among approximately 60,000 clones listed, more than 85% were seen once. For these TCRs, the target antigens are not known. The input for sequencing was unstimulated CD8+ T cells sorted from spleen or lymph node cells, taken before transplant. The receptors stem from a human donor who was the organ donor for an intestinal transplant. Each CDR3 is given with its conserved first and last residue. The D gene is left open where the match is weak. The listing skips clone size in some rows; elsewhere it reads once, few, many or a size class.

clone_size d_call j_call v_call cdr3_nt cdr3_aa
NA TRBD1 TRBJ1-6 TRBV6-5 TGTGCCAGCAAACTACAGGGGGCCGGTTCACCCCTCCACTTT CASKLQGAGSPLHF
NA NA TRBJ1-4 TRBV5-5 TGTGCCAGCAGCTTGGGCAGCGCAACTAATGAAAAACTGTTTTTT CASSLGSATNEKLFF
NA NA TRBJ2-7 TRBV7-9 TGTGCCAGCAGCTTCGGACTCGTGGGCGAGCAGTACTTC CASSFGLVGEQYF
NA TRBD2 TRBJ2-1 TRBV28 TGTGCCAGCAGTCACGGGGGACTAGCGGGCTACAATGAGCAGTTCTTC CASSHGGLAGYNEQFF
NA TRBD1 TRBJ1-2 TRBV7-6 TGTGCCTCCCGACGGCAGGGGGCAGTGGACTATGGCTACACCTTC CASRRQGAVDYGYTF
NA TRBD2 TRBJ2-3 TRBV7-9 TGTGCCAGCAGCTTCAGGACTAGCGGCACAGATACGCAGTATTTT CASSFRTSGTDTQYF
NA NA TRBJ1-1 TRBV7-8 TGTGCCAGCAGCTTATATGTCGGGGGTATGAACACTGAAGCTTTCTTT CASSLYVGGMNTEAFF
NA TRBD2 TRBJ2-7 TRBV5-1 TGCGCCAGCAGCTCTCTAGCGGGGGGGACCCCTAGCTCCTACGAGCAGTACTTC CASSSLAGGTPSSYEQYF
NA TRBD2 TRBJ2-3 TRBV19 TGTGCCAGTCAAGCGGGAGGGGCAGATACGCAGTATTTT CASQAGGADTQYF
NA TRBD1 TRBJ2-5 TRBV29-1 TGCAGCATCCCGCCGGGGACAGGGGCGGAGACCCAGTACTTC CSIPPGTGAETQYF
NA NA TRBJ2-1 TRBV4-1 TGCGCCAGCAGCCAAGTCGGGGGCAATGAGCAGTTCTTC CASSQVGGNEQFF
NA TRBD1 TRBJ2-1 TRBV19 TGTGCCAGTAGCGATACGGGACCCGGGACAGGGGTCGCGGATGAGCAGTTCTTC CASSDTGPGTGVADEQFF
NA TRBD2 TRBJ2-3 TRBV15 TGTGCCACCAGCAGTGGGGACGGGGGGAGCACAGATACGCAGTATTTT CATSSGDGGSTDTQYF
NA NA TRBJ2-2 TRBV4-1 TGCGCCAGCAGCCAAGTGGTTAGCACCGGGGAGCTGTTTTTT CASSQVVSTGELFF
NA NA TRBJ1-5 TRBV28 TGTGCCAGCAGTTTAGTCGGGGGTGGCAGCAATCAGCCCCAGCATTTT CASSLVGGGSNQPQHF
NA NA TRBJ1-1 TRBV18 TGTGCCAGCTCACCGTGGGGCCCCATGAACACTGAAGCTTTCTTT CASSPWGPMNTEAFF
NA NA TRBJ1-3 TRBV11-2 TGTGCCAGCAGCTTGTCGCAGGGCTCTGGAAACACCATATATTTT CASSLSQGSGNTIYF
NA TRBD2 TRBJ2-2 TRBV7-9 TGTGCCAGCAGTCCCCCAAGCGGGAGTCCCACCGGGGAGCTGTTTTTT CASSPPSGSPTGELFF
NA NA TRBJ2-7 TRBV28 TGTGCCAGCAGCGACTCGTCGGGGGCCTACGAGCAGTACTTC CASSDSSGAYEQYF
NA NA TRBJ2-6 TRBV30 TGTGCCTGGGCCAGGGGATTCTTCTCTGGGGCCAACGTCCTGACTTTC CAWARGFFSGANVLTF
NA NA TRBJ1-5 TRBV7-2 TGTGCCAGCAGCTTAGGGGGCATAAGTAGGCAGCCCCAGCATTTT CASSLGGISRQPQHF
few TRBD2 TRBJ2-3 TRBV19 TGTGCCAGTAAAGCGGGAAAGGAGACAGATACGCAGTATTTT CASKAGKETDTQYF
few NA TRBJ1-4 TRBV2 TGTGCCAGCGCGGCAGGGGAAATGGTACGACCGAGGGAAAAACTGTTTTTT CASAAGEMVRPREKLFF
NA TRBD2 TRBJ2-1 TRBV7-2 TGTGCCAGCAGCTCGGGACTAGCGTGGAATGAGCAGTTCTTC CASSSGLAWNEQFF
NA TRBD2 TRBJ2-5 TRBV7-8 TGTGCCAGCAGCTTGATAACTCCCAGCGGGAGTGGGACCCAGTACTTC CASSLITPSGSGTQYF
NA TRBD2 TRBJ2-2 TRBV7-6 TGTGCAGGGACTAGCGGGACGACCGGGGAGCTGTTTTTT CAGTSGTTGELFF
NA NA TRBJ2-5 TRBV27 TGTGCCAGCAGTTTATCCGGCGGGGTAATACAACAAGAGACCCAGTACTTC CASSLSGGVIQQETQYF
once NA TRBJ2-7 TRBV7-6 TGTGCCAGCAGCCCGAAGGACAACTACGAGCAGTACTTC CASSPKDNYEQYF
NA TRBD1 TRBJ1-1 TRBV11-2 TGTGCCAGCAGCTCCAGGACAGGTGTGAACACTGAAGCTTTCTTT CASSSRTGVNTEAFF
NA NA TRBJ2-2 TRBV15 TGTGCCACCAGCAGAGATATGCAGGGGCTGAACACCGGGGAGCTGTTTTTT CATSRDMQGLNTGELFF
once TRBD1 TRBJ1-5 TRBV11-2 TGTGCCAGCAGCTTAGATCCCGCAGGGGGTCAGCCCCAGCATTTT CASSLDPAGGQPQHF
NA NA TRBJ1-5 TRBV7-8 TGTGCCAGCAGCGGGGCCCTTACTACCAATCAGCCCCAGCATTTT CASSGALTTNQPQHF
NA TRBD1 TRBJ1-2 TRBV7-8 TGTGCCAGCAGCCCTGACAGGGGGCCGCTCGGGGGCGATGGCTACACCTTC CASSPDRGPLGGDGYTF
NA TRBD1 TRBJ1-4 TRBV29-1 TGCAGCGTGGTGGACAGGCAAAATGAAAAACTGTTTTTT CSVVDRQNEKLFF
NA NA TRBJ2-2 TRBV30 TGTGCCTGGAGTTGGGGCGCCGGGGAGCTGTTTTTT CAWSWGAGELFF
NA NA TRBJ1-3 TRBV27 TGTGCCAGCAGTTTATCAACTCACCCGGGAAACACCATATATTTT CASSLSTHPGNTIYF
NA NA TRBJ2-7 TRBV2 TGTGCCAGCAGGAACAGCTCCTACGAGCAGTACTTC CASRNSSYEQYF
NA TRBD2 TRBJ2-5 TRBV7-7 TGTGCTAGCAGCTCTAGCGGGAGGACGGGAGAGACCCAGTACTTC CASSSSGRTGETQYF
NA NA TRBJ2-5 TRBV6-5 TGTGCCAGCAGTTATTCAACGCAGGTTCTGGAGACCCAGTACTTC CASSYSTQVLETQYF
NA NA TRBJ2-7 TRBV19 TGTGCCAGTAGCCTGACCGGGATCTACGAGCAGTACTTC CASSLTGIYEQYF
NA TRBD2 TRBJ2-7 TRBV6-4 TGTGCCAGTTTGAAACCGGGACTAGCGGGAGGAACCCCCTCCTACGAGCAGTACTTC CASLKPGLAGGTPSYEQYF
NA TRBD1 TRBJ2-7 TRBV5-1 TGCGCCAGCAGCTTGCTATCCGGGACAGGGGTCGAGCAGTACTTC CASSLLSGTGVEQYF
NA NA TRBJ1-2 TRBV7-9 TGTGCCAGCAGCTCAATATCAGGGGATGGCTACACCTTC CASSSISGDGYTF